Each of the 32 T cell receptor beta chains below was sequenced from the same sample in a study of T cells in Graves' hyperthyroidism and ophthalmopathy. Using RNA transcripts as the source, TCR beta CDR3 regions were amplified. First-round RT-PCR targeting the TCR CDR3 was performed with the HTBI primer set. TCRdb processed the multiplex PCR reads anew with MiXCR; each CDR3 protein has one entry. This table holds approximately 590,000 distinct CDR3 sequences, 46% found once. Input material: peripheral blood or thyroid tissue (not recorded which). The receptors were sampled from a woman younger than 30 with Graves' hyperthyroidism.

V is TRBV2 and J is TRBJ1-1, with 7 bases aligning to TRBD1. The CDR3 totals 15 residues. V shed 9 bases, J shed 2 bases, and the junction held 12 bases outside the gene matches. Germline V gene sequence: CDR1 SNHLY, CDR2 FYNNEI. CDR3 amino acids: CASSFRRQGNTEAFF. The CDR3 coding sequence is TGTGCCAGTAGCTTTAGAAGACAGGGCAACACTGAAGCTTTCTTT.

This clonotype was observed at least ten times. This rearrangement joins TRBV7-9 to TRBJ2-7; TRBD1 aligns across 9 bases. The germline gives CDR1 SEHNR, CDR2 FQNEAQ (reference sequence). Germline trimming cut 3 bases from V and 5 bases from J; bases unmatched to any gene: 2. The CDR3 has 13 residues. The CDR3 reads CASSFTGGHEQYF. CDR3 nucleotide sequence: TGTGCCAGCAGCTTCACAGGGGGCCACGAGCAGTACTTC.

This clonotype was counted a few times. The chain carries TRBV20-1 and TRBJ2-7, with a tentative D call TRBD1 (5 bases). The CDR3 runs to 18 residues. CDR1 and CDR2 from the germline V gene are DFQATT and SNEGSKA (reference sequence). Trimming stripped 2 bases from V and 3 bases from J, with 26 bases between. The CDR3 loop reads CSARRHDPSGWTNYEQYF. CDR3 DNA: TGCAGTGCTAGAAGGCACGACCCATCCGGGTGGACAAACTACGAGCAGTACTTC.

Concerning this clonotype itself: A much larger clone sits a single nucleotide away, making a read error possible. The DNA of the CDR3 is TGTGCCAGCAGCTTACTCAGTGAAGCTCTCTTT. Its translation: CASSLLSEALF. The chain has TRBV11-2 and TRBJ1-1, with no clear D. The germline gives CDR1 SGHAT, CDR2 FQNNGV. The CDR3 extends over 11 amino acids.

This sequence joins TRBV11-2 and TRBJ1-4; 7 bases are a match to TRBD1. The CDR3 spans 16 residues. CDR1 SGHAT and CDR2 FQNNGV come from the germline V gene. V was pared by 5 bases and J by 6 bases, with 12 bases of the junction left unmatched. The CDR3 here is CASSLDRANTDEKLFF. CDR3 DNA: TGTGCCAGCAGCCTCGACAGGGCGAACACTGATGAAAAACTGTTTTTT.

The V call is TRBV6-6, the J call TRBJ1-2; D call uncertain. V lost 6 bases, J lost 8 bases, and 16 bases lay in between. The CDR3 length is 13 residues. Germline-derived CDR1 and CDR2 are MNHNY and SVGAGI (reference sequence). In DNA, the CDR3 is TGTGCCAGCAGCCAGCTGGCAGGTCGCGGCTACACCTTC. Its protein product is CASSQLAGRGYTF.

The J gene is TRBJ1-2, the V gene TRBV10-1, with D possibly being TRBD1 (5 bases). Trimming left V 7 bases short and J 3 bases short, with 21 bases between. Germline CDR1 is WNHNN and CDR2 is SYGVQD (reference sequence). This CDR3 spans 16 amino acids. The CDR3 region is CASILLFPGNDYGYTF. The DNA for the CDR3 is TGCGCCAGCATCCTCCTCTTTCCAGGGAATGACTATGGCTACACCTTC.

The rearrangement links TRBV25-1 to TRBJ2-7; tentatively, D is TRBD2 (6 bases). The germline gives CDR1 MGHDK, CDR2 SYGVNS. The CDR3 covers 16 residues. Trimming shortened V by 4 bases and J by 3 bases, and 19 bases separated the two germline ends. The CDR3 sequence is CASSARDRTTIYEQYF. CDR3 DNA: TGTGCCAGCAGTGCTAGAGATCGGACTACGATCTACGAGCAGTACTTC.

The CDR3 nucleotides read TGTGCCAGCAGATCGGGGACGGACCTAACCCTCCACTTT. It yields the protein CASRSGTDLTLHF. V usage is TRBV2 and J usage is TRBJ1-6; D might be TRBD1 (5 bases). Germline CDR1 is SNHLY and CDR2 is FYNNEI. This CDR3 is 13 amino acids long. Trimming left V 6 bases short and J 14 bases short, with 17 bases between.

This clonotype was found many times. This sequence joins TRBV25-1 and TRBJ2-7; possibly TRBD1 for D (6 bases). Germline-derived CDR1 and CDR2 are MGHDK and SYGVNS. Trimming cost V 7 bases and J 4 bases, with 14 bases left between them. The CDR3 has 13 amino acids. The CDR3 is CASTARTEYEQYF. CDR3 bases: TGTGCCAGCACCGCCAGGACAGAGTACGAGCAGTACTTC.

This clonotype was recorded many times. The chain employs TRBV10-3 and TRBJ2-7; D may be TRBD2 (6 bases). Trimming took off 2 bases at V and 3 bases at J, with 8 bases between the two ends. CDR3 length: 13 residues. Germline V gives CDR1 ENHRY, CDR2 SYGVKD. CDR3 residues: CAISEGGDYEQYF. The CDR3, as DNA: TGTGCCATCAGTGAGGGAGGGGACTACGAGCAGTACTTC.

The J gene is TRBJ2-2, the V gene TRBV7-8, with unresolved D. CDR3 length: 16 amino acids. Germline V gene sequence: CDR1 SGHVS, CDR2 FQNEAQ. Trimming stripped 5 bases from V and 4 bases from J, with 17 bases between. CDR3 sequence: CASSPHGKVGTGELFF. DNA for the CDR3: TGTGCCAGCAGCCCCCACGGCAAAGTGGGCACCGGGGAGCTGTTTTTT.

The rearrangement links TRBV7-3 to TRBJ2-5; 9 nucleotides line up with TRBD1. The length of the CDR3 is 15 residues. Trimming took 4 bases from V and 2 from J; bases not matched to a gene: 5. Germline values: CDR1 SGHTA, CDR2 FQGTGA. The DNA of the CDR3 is TGTGCCAGCAGCTCAGGGACAGGGTCACAAGAGACCCAGTACTTC. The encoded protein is CASSSGTGSQETQYF.

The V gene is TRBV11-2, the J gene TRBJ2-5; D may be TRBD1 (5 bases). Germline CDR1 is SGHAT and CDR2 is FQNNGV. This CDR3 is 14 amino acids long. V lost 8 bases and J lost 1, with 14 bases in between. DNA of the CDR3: TGTGCCAGCGCCACTGGGGCTAGCCAAGAGACCCAGTACTTC. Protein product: CASATGASQETQYF.

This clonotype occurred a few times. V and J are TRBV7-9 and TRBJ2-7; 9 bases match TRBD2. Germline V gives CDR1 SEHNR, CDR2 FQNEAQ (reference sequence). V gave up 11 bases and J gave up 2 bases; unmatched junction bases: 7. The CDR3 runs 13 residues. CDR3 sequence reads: CAVQTSGAYEQYF. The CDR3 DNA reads TGTGCCGTTCAGACTAGCGGAGCCTACGAGCAGTACTTC. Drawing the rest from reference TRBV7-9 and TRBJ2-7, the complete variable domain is DTGVSQNPRHKITKRGQNVTFRCDPISEHNRLYWYRQTLGQGPEFLTYFQNEAQLEKSRLLSDRFSAERPKGSFSTLEIQRTEQGDSAMYLCAVQTSGAYEQYFGPGTRLTVT.

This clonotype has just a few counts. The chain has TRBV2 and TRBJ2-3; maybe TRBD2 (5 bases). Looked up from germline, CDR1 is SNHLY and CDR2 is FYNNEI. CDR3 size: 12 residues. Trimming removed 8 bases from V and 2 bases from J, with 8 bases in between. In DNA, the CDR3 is TGTGCCAGCCGCCGGGACACAGATACGCAGTATTTT. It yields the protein CASRRDTDTQYF.

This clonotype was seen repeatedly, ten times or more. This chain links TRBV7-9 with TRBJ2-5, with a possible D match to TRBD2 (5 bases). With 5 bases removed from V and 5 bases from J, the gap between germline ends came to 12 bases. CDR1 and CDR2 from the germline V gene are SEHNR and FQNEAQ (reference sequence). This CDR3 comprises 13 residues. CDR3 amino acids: CASSPLGGETQYF. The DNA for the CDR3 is TGTGCCAGCAGCCCCCTAGGCGGGGAGACCCAGTACTTC.

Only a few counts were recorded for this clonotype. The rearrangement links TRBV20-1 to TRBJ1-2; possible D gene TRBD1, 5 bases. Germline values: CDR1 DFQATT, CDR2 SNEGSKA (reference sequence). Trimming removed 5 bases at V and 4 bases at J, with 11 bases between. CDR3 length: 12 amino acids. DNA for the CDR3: TGCAGTGCTCAGTCCCAGGGCTATGGCTACACCTTC. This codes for CSAQSQGYGYTF.

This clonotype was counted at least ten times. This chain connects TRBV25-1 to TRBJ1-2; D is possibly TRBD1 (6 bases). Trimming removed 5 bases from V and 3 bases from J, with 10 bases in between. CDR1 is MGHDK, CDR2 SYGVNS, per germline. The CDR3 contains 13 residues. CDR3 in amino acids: CASSKRGYYGYTF. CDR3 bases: TGTGCCAGCAGTAAAAGGGGGTACTATGGCTACACCTTC.

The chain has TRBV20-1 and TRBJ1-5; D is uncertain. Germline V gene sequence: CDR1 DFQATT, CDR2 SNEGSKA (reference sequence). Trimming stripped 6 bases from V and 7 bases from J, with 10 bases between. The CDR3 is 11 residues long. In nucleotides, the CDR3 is TGCAGTGCCACCGGGGTACAGCCCCAGCATTTT. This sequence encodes CSATGVQPQHF.

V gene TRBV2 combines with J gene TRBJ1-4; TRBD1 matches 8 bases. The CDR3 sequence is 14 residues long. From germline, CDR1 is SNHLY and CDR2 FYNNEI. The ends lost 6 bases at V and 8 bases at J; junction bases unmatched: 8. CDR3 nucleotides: TGTGCCAGCAGCGACAGGGGAGGAACCGAAAAACTGTTTTTT. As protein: CASSDRGGTEKLFF. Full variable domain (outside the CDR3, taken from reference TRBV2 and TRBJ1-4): EPEVTQTPSHQVTQMGQEVILRCVPISNHLYFYWYRQILGQKVEFLVSFYNNEISEKSEIFDDQFSVERPDGSNFTLKIRSTKLEDSAMYFCASSDRGGTEKLFFGSGTQLSVL.

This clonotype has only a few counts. CDR3 nucleotide sequence: TGTGCCAGCAGCCCCCGCAGGGAGAACACTGAAGCTTTCTTT. Translation gives CASSPRRENTEAFF. The genes are TRBV2 and TRBJ1-1; TRBD1 might be the D (5 bases). Germline CDR1 is SNHLY and CDR2 is FYNNEI. This CDR3 spans 14 amino acids. Between the trimmed V and J ends, which lost 6 bases and 1 base, there was a span of 12 bases.

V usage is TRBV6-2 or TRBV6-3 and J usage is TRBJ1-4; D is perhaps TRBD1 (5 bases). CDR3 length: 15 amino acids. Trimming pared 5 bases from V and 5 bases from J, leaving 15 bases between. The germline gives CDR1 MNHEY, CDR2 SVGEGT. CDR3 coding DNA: TGTGCCAGCAGTCATGGGGGGGAGGCGAATGAAAAACTGTTTTTT. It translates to CASSHGGEANEKLFF.

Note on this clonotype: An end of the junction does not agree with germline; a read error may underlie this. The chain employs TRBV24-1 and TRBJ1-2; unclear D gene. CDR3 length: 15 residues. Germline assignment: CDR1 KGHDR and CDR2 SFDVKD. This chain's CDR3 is CASSLSPAAHYGYTF. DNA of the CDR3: TGTGCCAGCAGTCTATCCCCGGCAGCTCACTATGGCTACACCTTC.

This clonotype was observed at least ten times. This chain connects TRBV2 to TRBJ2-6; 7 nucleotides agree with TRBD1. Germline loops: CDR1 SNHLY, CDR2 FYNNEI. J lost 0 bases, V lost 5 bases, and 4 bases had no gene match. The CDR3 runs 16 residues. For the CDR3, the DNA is TGTGCCAGCAGTCCGGACAGGCCCTCTGGGGCCAACGTCCTGACTTTC. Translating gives CASSPDRPSGANVLTF.

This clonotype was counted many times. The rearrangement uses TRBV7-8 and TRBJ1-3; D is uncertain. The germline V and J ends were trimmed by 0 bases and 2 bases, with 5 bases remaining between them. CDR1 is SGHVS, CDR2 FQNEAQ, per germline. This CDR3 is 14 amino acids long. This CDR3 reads CASSLAGAGNTIYF. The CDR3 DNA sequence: TGTGCCAGCAGCTTAGCAGGAGCTGGAAACACCATATATTTT. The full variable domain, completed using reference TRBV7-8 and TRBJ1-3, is GAGVSQSPRYKVAKRGQDVALRCDPISGHVSLFWYQQALGQGPEFLTYFQNEAQLDKSGLPSDRFFAERPEGSVSTLKIQRTQQEDSAVYLCASSLAGAGNTIYFGEGSWLTVV.

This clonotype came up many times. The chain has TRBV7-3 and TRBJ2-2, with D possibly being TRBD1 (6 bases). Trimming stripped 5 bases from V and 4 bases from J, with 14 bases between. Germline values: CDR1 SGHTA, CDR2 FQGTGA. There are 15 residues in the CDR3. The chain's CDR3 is CASSPGVVGTGELFF. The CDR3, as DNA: TGTGCCAGCAGCCCAGGGGTAGTGGGCACCGGGGAGCTGTTTTTT.

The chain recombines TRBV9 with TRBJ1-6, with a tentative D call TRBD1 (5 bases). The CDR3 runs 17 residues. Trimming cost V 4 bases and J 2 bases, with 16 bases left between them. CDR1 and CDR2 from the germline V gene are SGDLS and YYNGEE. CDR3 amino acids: CASSQDFRVAYNSPLHF. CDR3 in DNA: TGTGCCAGCAGCCAAGATTTCAGGGTAGCCTATAATTCACCCCTCCACTTT.

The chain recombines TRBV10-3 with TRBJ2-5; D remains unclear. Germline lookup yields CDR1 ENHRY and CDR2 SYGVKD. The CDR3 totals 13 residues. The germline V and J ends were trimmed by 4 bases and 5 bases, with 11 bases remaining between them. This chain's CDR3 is CAISVIGLETQYF. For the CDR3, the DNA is TGTGCCATCAGTGTCATAGGGCTGGAGACCCAGTACTTC.

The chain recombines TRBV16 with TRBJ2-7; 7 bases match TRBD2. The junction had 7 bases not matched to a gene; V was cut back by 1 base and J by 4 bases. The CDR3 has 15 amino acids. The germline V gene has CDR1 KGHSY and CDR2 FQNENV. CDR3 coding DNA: TGTGCCAGCAGCCAATTTTTCGGGACTACTTACGAGCAGTACTTC. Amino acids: CASSQFFGTTYEQYF.

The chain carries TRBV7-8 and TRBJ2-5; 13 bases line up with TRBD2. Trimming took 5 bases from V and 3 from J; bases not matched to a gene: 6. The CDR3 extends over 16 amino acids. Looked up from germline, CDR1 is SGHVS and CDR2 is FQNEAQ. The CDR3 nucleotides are TGTGCCAGCAGCCCTTGGACTAGCGGGAGCGAAGAGACCCAGTACTTC. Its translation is CASSPWTSGSEETQYF.

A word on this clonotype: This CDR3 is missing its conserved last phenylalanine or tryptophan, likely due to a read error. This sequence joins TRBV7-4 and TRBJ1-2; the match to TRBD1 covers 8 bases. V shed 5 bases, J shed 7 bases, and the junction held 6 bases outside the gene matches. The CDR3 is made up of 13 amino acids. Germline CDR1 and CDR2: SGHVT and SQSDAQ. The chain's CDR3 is CASSPMTGAGYTL. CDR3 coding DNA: TGTGCCAGCAGCCCGATGACAGGGGCTGGCTACACCCTC.